Listed below are T cell receptor beta chains from one sample, sequenced in a study of T cell responses to AZD1222 COVID-19 vaccine. Only in-frame clones appear in the TCRdb table, and some are missing; sequencing was by immunoSEQ multiplex PCR. This sample carries 140,000 to 150,000 clones, 93% of them seen once, and the ten largest clones take approximately 12%. The sample consisted of peripheral blood, taken after recovery from COVID-19. Every receptor here comes from an adult who had recovered from COVID-19. The CDR3 runs from the conserved cysteine through the conserved F or W.

J gene,V gene,CDR3 protein
TRBJ1-5,TRBV4-1,CASSQVQRGVRNQPQHF
TRBJ1-4,TRBV2,CASSVGTDLTNEKLFF
TRBJ2-2,TRBV28,CASSPIGGPGIYGELFF
TRBJ2-3,TRBV5-1,CASSVSGRASTDTQYF
TRBJ2-3,TRBV3-1/TRBV3-2,CASSQDTSGTDTQYF
TRBJ2-1,TRBV21-1,CASSSGGLANNEQFF
TRBJ1-3,TRBV10-3,CAIITSGNTIYF
TRBJ2-4,TRBV6-6,CASSLRGGIQYF
TRBJ1-5,TRBV6-5,CASRKQGAAQPQHF
TRBJ1-4,TRBV7-8,CASSLQATNEKLFF
TRBJ2-5,TRBV15,CATSRDRVTGQETQYF
TRBJ2-3,TRBV29-1,CSVGPGRLTDTQYF
TRBJ2-1,TRBV27,CASSPAGGAHEQFF
TRBJ2-7,TRBV27,CASRPGTGGNYEQYF
TRBJ2-5,TRBV6-5,CASTPGIHQETQYF
TRBJ2-7,TRBV28,CASSSYPYSHDPTYEQYF
TRBJ2-2,TRBV10-3,CAIREGLNTGELFF
TRBJ2-7,TRBV3-1/TRBV3-2,CASSHSKGWRGDEQYF
TRBJ2-7,TRBV28,CASSREGGDEQYF
TRBJ2-2,TRBV28,CASSFLPPAGGTGELFF
TRBJ2-3,TRBV6-5,CASGRLAGAADTQYF
TRBJ2-3,TRBV28,CASSFPSGIVWTDTQYF
TRBJ2-7,TRBV10-3,CAISPDSTYEQYF
TRBJ1-2,TRBV7-8,CASSLAFPGGSNYGYTF
TRBJ2-3,TRBV11-3,CASSLGVLAGASTDTQYF
TRBJ2-1,TRBV30,CAWSVTRSISYNEQFF
TRBJ2-1,TRBV6-5,CASSYSSLAGDDEQFF
TRBJ2-3,TRBV6-5,CASSYRGRTDTQYF
TRBJ1-5,TRBV3-1/TRBV3-2,CASSQDGTDNQPQHF
TRBJ1-5,TRBV28,CASSPRAWNQPQHF
TRBJ2-4,TRBV2,CDSSYAGGNIQYF
TRBJ2-3,TRBV19,CASSIGTITDTQYF
TRBJ2-3,TRBV28,CASSFPTGITDTQYF
TRBJ1-2,TRBV25-1,CASSAQWTGGISGYTF
TRBJ2-5,TRBV4-1,CASSQVNTAGETQYF
TRBJ2-1,TRBV6-5,CASGASGDSYNEQFF
TRBJ2-3,TRBV7-3,CASSLDPSDTQYF
TRBJ1-1,TRBV11-2,CASSFRGAEAFF
TRBJ2-7,TRBV7-9,CASSLASSGRALGQYF
TRBJ2-2,TRBV24-1,CATSDLGQMNTGELFF
TRBJ2-1,TRBV5-4,CASSQDANEQFF
TRBJ2-7,TRBV7-8,CASSLAGGGSYEQYF
TRBJ1-2,TRBV6-1,CASSEKGLEEFANYGYTF
TRBJ2-7,TRBV11-2,CASSLEVRGGLYEQYF
TRBJ1-1,TRBV28,CASRSLRDTEAFF
TRBJ2-1,TRBV28,CASSFDRPASRYNEQFF
TRBJ2-7,TRBV6-1,CASSEVGESSYEQYF
TRBJ2-3,TRBV28,CASRTQGASTDTQYF
TRBJ2-1,TRBV5-1,CASSLTSLGNEQFF
TRBJ1-1,TRBV27,CASSSGVGLMNTEAFF
TRBJ2-7,TRBV7-9,CASSLAHWGEQYF
TRBJ2-7,TRBV2,CASSLSYEQYF
TRBJ1-1,TRBV19,CASSDTATGDTEAFF
TRBJ1-4,TRBV7-9,CASSFGEGEKLFF
TRBJ1-5,TRBV19,CASSIRGIGQPQHF